This passage covers 21 T cell receptor beta chains from one sample sequenced in a study of naive CD8 T cells in extremely preterm neonates. TCRdb keeps only in-frame clones here, not all; method: immunoSEQ multiplex PCR. The sample gives roughly 5,200 clones, approximately 97% of which show up once; around 0.4% is in the top ten. Sequencing input: naive CD8+ T cells from blood. Every receptor here comes from a human donor in good health.

The chain recombines TRBV6-1 with TRBJ1-2, with 8 bases aligning to TRBD1. The CDR3 length is 14 residues. Trimming removed 6 bases from V and 2 bases from J; junction bases left unmatched: 5. Germline lookup yields CDR1 MNHNS and CDR2 SASEGT. The CDR3 spells CASRPRTGNYGYTF. CDR3 coding DNA: TGTGCCAGCAGACCCCGGACAGGGAACTATGGCTACACCTTC.

V and J are TRBV29-1 and TRBJ1-2, with TRBD1 identical over 7 bases. The CDR3 length is 14 residues. V trimming: 4 bases; J trimming: 3 bases; junction bases outside the gene matches: 8. Germline lookup yields CDR1 SQVTM and CDR2 ANQGSEA. Written as DNA, the CDR3 is TGCAGCGTTGGGTCAGGGGGGAGACACTATGGCTACACCTTC. It specifies CSVGSGGRHYGYTF.

The rearrangement uses TRBV28 and TRBJ1-3; TRBD1 agrees at 8 bases. V lost 8 bases, J lost 2 bases, and 5 bases stayed unmatched. The CDR3 has 14 residues. From germline, CDR1 is MDHEN and CDR2 SYDVKM. Here the CDR3 DNA reads TGTGCCAGCGGCTACAGGGGGACTGGAAACACCATATATTTT. Protein sequence: CASGYRGTGNTIYF.

The gene calls are TRBV30 and TRBJ2-7; 7 nucleotides align to TRBD2. This CDR3 comprises 14 residues. Germline values: CDR1 GTSNPN, CDR2 SVGIG (reference sequence). The V and J ends lost 1 base and 3 bases, in that order; junction bases with no gene match: 6. For the CDR3, the DNA is TGTGCCTGGAGTGCCGGCGGGAGTGTCTACGAGCAGTACTTC. Translating it yields CAWSAGGSVYEQYF.

The J gene is TRBJ1-1, the V gene TRBV7-9, with D uncertain. Trimming removed 0 bases at V and 11 bases at J, with 10 bases between. The CDR3 extends over 12 amino acids. Germline V lookup: CDR1 SEHNR, CDR2 FQNEAQ (reference sequence). The CDR3 protein is CASSLAREFAFF. CDR3 nucleotide sequence: TGTGCCAGCAGCTTAGCGCGGGAGTTCGCTTTCTTT.

V gene TRBV4-3 combines with J gene TRBJ1-2; no reliable D call. V lost 1 base and J lost 4, with 10 bases in between. From germline, CDR1 is LGHNA and CDR2 YSLEER. The CDR3 loop spans 14 amino acids. The CDR3 DNA is TGCGCCAGCAGCCAAGCAGGAACCCCCTATGGCTACACCTTC. This translates into CASSQAGTPYGYTF.

J is TRBJ2-3 and V is TRBV5-5; 8 bases are a match to TRBD1. J gave up 1 base and V 1 base, and 8 bases lay outside the gene matches. Germline assignment: CDR1 SGHKS and CDR2 YYEKEE (reference sequence). The CDR3 contains 17 residues. The chain's CDR3 is CASSLIQGVRGTDTQYF. The DNA for the CDR3 is TGTGCCAGCAGCTTGATACAGGGGGTTCGGGGCACAGATACGCAGTATTTT.

The chain couples TRBV15 to TRBJ1-3; weak D call: TRBD1 (6 bases). Trimming shortened V by 5 bases and J by 5 bases, and 16 bases separated the two germline ends. This CDR3 comprises 15 residues. Germline V gene sequence: CDR1 LNHNV, CDR2 YYDKDF (reference sequence). The CDR3 coding sequence is TGTGCCACCAGCCTTCCACAGGGAATCAGAAACACCATATATTTT. It yields the protein CATSLPQGIRNTIYF.

The chain has TRBV7-9 and TRBJ1-3, with unresolved D. This CDR3 spans 13 amino acids. V was trimmed by 2 bases and J by 2 bases, leaving 4 bases between them. The germline CDR1 and CDR2 sequences are SEHNR and FQNEAQ (reference sequence). The CDR3 region has the DNA TGTGCCAGCAGCTTACAGGCTGGAAACACCATATATTTT. It is translated as CASSLQAGNTIYF.

The chain has TRBV7-9 and TRBJ2-5; TRBD1 might be the D (5 bases). The CDR3 has 14 residues. Per germline, CDR1 SEHNR and CDR2 FQNEAQ (reference sequence). The V gene lost 4 bases and the J gene lost 2 bases, with 11 bases spanning the gap. The CDR3: CASSSMTVQETQYF. In nucleotides, the CDR3 is TGTGCCAGCAGCTCAATGACAGTGCAAGAGACCCAGTACTTC.

The genes are TRBV28 and TRBJ2-1; TRBD2 matches 8 bases. J lost 4 bases, V lost 5 bases, and 10 bases had no gene match. From germline, CDR1 is MDHEN and CDR2 SYDVKM. The CDR3 spans 16 residues. CDR3 in amino acids: CASSPSGGDIYNEQFF. CDR3 nucleotides: TGTGCCAGCAGTCCCTCGGGGGGGGACATATACAATGAGCAGTTCTTC.

This clone appeared a single time. The V and J genes are TRBV4-3 and TRBJ1-5; D may be TRBD1 (6 bases). Germline CDR1 and CDR2: LGHNA and YSLEER. V gave up 0 bases and J gave up 4 bases, with 16 bases separating them. The CDR3 runs 17 residues. The CDR3 spells CASSQDSAQGLNQPQHF. The DNA of the CDR3 is TGCGCCAGCAGCCAAGATAGTGCGCAGGGGTTAAATCAGCCCCAGCATTTT.

The chain joins TRBV7-2 to TRBJ2-7; no clear D. CDR3 length: 13 amino acids. CDR1 SGHTA and CDR2 FQGNSA come from the germline V gene. Trimming pared 3 bases from V and 3 bases from J, leaving 9 bases between. The CDR3 spells CASSFGRNYEQYF. The CDR3 region has the DNA TGTGCCAGCAGCTTTGGGCGAAACTACGAGCAGTACTTC. Complete variable domain (other parts from reference TRBV7-2 and TRBJ2-7): GAGVSQSPSNKVTEKGKDVELRCDPISGHTALYWYRQSLGQGLEFLIYFQGNSAPDKSGLPSDRFSAERTGGSVSTLTIQRTQQEDSAVYLCASSFGRNYEQYFGPGTRLTVT.

The CDR3: CASSRQGDHTEAFF. The CDR3 DNA reads as TGTGCCAGCAGCCGGCAGGGGGACCACACTGAAGCTTTCTTT. The chain is built from TRBV4-2 and TRBJ1-1, with 7 nucleotides matching TRBD1. Germline assignment: CDR1 LGHNA and CDR2 YNFKEQ. V shed 4 bases, J shed 3 bases, and the junction held 5 bases outside the gene matches. The CDR3 spans 14 residues.

The rearrangement links TRBV2 to TRBJ2-1; 11 bases map to TRBD2. Germline CDR1 reads SNHLY; CDR2 reads FYNNEI. The V segment lost 5 bases and the J segment 9 bases; nucleotides outside the gene matches: 18. This CDR3 contains 18 residues. As DNA, the CDR3 is TGTGCCAGCAGTTACCCACCGGGACTAGCGGTCCCGAGGGGTGAGCAGTTCTTC. It encodes CASSYPPGLAVPRGEQFF.

This chain uses TRBV28 with TRBJ1-2; D is ambiguous. CDR3 length: 16 residues. Trimming took off 5 bases at V and 9 bases at J, with 25 bases between the two ends. Per germline, CDR1 MDHEN and CDR2 SYDVKM. The CDR3 sequence: CASSPQDLTSTRSYTF. CDR3 sequence (DNA): TGTGCCAGCAGTCCTCAAGACTTGACCTCTACGAGGAGCTACACCTTC.

The J gene is TRBJ2-5, the V gene TRBV7-2; 8 bases are a match to TRBD2. The J segment lost 5 bases and the V segment lost 1 base, leaving 9 bases of the junction unmatched. There are 16 residues in the CDR3. Germline V gives CDR1 SGHTA, CDR2 FQGNSA. The DNA of the CDR3 is TGTGCCAGCAGCTTAGTGGGAGCGGGAGTGTTGGAGACCCAGTACTTC. Its protein is CASSLVGAGVLETQYF.

The genes are TRBV4-1 and TRBJ2-7; no definite D call. The CDR3 is 14 residues long. Looked up from germline, CDR1 is MGHRA and CDR2 is YSYEKL. The V gene lost 0 bases and the J gene lost 1 base, with 7 bases spanning the gap. The CDR3 DNA is TGCGCCAGCAGCCAAGATTCCAGATCCTACGAGCAGTACTTC. It specifies CASSQDSRSYEQYF.

The chain couples TRBV4-1 to TRBJ2-7, with D possibly TRBD2 on 6 matching bases. Trimming removed 0 bases at V and 4 bases at J, with 13 bases between. This CDR3 is 15 amino acids long. Per germline, CDR1 MGHRA and CDR2 YSYEKL. CDR3 DNA sequence: TGCGCCAGCAGCCAAGAGACGGGGGTTAGTTACGAGCAGTACTTC. It yields the protein CASSQETGVSYEQYF.

The rearrangement uses TRBV7-2 and TRBJ2-5; tentatively, D is TRBD1 (5 bases). CDR1 and CDR2 from the germline V gene are SGHTA and FQGNSA. The CDR3 is 15 amino acids. Trimming left V 2 bases short and J 2 bases short, with 12 bases between. Here the CDR3 reads CASSLIQGGQETQYF. Here the CDR3 DNA reads TGTGCCAGCAGCTTAATTCAGGGTGGGCAAGAGACCCAGTACTTC.

CDR3 sequence: CASSLYGTSSFF. DNA for the CDR3: TGTGCCAGCAGCTTATATGGGACTAGCTCGTTCTTC. The chain links TRBV7-2 to TRBJ2-1; TRBD2 matches at 9 bases. The germline V gene encodes CDR1 SGHTA and CDR2 FQGNSA. V lost 2 bases, J lost 15 bases, and 5 bases stayed unmatched. This CDR3 has 12 residues. The full variable domain, its missing parts supplied by reference TRBV7-2 and TRBJ2-1, is GAGVSQSPSNKVTEKGKDVELRCDPISGHTALYWYRQSLGQGLEFLIYFQGNSAPDKSGLPSDRFSAERTGGSVSTLTIQRTQQEDSAVYLCASSLYGTSSFFGPGTRLTVL.